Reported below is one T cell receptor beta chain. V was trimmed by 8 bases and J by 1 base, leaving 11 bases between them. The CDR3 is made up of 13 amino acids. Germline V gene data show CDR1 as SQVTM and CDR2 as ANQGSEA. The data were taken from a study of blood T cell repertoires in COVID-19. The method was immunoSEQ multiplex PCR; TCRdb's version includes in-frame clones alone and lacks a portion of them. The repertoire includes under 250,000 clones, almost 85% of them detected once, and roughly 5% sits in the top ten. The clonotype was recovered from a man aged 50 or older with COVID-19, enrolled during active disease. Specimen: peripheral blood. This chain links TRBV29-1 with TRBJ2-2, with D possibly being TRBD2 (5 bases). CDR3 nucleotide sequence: TGCAGCTCGACGGGGTGGAACACCGGGGAGCTGTTTTTT. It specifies CSSTGWNTGELFF.